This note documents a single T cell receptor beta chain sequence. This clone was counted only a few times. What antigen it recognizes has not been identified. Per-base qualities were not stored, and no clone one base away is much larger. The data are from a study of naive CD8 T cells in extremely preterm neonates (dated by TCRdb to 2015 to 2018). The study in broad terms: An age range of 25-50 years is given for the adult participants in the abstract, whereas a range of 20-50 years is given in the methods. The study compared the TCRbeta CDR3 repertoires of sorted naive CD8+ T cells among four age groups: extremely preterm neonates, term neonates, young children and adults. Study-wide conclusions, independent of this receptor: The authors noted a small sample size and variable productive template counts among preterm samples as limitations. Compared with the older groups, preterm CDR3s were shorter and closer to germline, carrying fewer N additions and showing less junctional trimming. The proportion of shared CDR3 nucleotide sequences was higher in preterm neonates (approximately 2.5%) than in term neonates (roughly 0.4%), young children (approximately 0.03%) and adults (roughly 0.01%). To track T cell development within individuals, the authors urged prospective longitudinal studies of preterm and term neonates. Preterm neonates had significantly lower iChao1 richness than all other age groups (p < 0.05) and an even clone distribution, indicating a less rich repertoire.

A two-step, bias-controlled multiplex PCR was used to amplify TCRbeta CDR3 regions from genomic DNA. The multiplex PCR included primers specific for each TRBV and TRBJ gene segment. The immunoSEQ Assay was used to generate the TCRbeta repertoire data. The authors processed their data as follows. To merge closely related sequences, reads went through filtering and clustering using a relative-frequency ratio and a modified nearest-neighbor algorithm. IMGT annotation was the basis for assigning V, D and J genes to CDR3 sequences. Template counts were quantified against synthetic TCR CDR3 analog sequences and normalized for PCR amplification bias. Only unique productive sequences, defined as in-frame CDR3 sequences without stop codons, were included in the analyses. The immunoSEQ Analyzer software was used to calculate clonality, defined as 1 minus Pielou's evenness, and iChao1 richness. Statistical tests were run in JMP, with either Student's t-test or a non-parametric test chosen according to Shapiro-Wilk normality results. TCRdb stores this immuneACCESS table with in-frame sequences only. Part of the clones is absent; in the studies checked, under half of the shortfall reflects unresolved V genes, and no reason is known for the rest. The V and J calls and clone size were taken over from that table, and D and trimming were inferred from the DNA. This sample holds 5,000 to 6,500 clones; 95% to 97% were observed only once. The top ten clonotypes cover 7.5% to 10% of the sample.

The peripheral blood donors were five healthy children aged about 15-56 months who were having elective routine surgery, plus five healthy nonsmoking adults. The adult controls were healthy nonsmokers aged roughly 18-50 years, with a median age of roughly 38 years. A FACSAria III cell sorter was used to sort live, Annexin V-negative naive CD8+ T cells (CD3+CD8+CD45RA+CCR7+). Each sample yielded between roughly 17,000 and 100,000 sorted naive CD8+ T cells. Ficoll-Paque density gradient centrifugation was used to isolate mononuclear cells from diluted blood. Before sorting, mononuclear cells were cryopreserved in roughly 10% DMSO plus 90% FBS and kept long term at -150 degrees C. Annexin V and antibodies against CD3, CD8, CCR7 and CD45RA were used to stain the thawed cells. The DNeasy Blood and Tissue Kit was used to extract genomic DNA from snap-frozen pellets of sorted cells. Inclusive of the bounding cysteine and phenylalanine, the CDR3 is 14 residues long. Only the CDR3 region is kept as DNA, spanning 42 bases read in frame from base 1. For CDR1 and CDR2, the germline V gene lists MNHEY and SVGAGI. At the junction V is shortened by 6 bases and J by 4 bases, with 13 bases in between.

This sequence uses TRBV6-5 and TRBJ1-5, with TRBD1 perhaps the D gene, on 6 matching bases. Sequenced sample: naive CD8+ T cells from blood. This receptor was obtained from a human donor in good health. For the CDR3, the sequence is CASSPQGGNQPQHF. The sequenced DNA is TGTGCCAGCAGCCCACAGGGAGGGAATCAGCCCCAGCATTTT.